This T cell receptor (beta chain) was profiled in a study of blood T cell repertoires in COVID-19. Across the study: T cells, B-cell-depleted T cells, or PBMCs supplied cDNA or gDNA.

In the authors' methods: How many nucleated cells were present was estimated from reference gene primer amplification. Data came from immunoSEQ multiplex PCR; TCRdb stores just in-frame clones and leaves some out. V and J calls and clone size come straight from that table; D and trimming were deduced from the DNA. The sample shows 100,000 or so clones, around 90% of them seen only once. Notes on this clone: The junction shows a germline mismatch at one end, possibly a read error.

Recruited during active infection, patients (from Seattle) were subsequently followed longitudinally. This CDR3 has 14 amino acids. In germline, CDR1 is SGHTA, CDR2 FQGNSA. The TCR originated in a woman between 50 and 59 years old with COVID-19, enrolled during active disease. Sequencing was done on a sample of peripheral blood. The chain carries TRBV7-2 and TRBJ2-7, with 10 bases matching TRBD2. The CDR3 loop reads CASSLAGASLEQYF. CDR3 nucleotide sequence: TGTGCCAGCAGCCTAGCGGGGGCCTCCCTGGAGCAGTACTTC.